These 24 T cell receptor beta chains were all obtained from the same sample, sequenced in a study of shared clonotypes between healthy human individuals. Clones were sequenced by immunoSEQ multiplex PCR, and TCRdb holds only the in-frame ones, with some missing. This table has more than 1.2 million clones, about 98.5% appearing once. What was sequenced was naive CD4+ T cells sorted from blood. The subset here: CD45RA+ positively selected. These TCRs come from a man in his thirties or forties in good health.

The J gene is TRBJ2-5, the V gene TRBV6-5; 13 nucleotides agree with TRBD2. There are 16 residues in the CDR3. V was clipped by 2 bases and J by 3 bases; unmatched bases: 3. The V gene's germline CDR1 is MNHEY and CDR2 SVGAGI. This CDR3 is CASSYRGLAGKETQYF. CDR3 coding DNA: TGTGCCAGCAGTTACAGGGGACTAGCGGGGAAAGAGACCCAGTACTTC.

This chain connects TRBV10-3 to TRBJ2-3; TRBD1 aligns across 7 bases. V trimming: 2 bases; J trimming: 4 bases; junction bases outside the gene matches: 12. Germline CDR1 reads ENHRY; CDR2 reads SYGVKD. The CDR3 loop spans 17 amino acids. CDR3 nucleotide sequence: TGTGCCATCAGTGAGGAGACAGGGCGTCCTCGAGCAGATACGCAGTATTTT. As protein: CAISEETGRPRADTQYF.

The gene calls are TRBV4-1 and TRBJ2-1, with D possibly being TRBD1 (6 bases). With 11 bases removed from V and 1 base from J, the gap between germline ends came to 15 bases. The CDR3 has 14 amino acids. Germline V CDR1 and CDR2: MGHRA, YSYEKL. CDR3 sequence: CARVWDKSYNEQFF. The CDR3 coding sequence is TGCGCCCGAGTCTGGGACAAGTCCTACAATGAGCAGTTCTTC.

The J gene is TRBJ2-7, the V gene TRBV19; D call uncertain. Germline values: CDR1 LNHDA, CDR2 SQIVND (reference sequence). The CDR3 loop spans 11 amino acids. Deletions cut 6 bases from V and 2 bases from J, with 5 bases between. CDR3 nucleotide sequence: TGTGCCAGTAGGGATGCCTACGAGCAGTACTTC. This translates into CASRDAYEQYF.

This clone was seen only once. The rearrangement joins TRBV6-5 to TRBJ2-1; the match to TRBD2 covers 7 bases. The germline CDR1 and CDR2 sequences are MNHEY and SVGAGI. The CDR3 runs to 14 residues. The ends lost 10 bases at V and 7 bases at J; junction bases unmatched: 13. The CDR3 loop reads CATASTSWLNEQFF. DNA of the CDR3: TGTGCCACAGCATCGACTAGCTGGTTGAATGAGCAGTTCTTC.

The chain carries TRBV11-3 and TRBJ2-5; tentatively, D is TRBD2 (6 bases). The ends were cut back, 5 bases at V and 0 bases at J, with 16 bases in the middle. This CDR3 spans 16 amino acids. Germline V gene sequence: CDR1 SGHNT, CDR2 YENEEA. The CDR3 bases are TGTGCCAGCAGCGTACGACTAGACCTGTACCAAGAGACCCAGTACTTC. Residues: CASSVRLDLYQETQYF.

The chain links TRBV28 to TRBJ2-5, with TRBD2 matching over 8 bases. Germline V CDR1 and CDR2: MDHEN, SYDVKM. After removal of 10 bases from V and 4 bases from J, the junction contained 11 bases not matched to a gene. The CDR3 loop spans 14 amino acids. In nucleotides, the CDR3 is TGTGCCACCCGACTAGCGATAGTTGGAGAGACCCAGTACTTC. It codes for CATRLAIVGETQYF.

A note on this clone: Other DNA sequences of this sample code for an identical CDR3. The CDR3 DNA is TGCGCCAGCAGCTTTTCAGGGAGAAACACTGAAGCTTTCTTT. Protein product: CASSFSGRNTEAFF. The chain has TRBV5-1 and TRBJ1-1; D perhaps matches TRBD1 (5 bases). V shed 2 bases and J shed 2 bases, with 10 bases lying between them. The CDR3 consists of 14 residues. From germline, CDR1 is SGHRS and CDR2 YFSETQ.

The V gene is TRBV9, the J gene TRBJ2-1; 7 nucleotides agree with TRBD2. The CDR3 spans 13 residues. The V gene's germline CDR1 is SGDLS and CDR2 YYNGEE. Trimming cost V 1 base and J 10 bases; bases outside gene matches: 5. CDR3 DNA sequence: TGTGCCAGCAGCGTAATTAGCGGGCCAGAGCAGTTCTTC. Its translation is CASSVISGPEQFF.

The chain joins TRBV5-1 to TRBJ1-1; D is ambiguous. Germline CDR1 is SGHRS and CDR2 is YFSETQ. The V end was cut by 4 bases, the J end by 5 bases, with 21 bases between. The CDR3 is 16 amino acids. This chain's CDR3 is CASSIAPPAAGTEAFF. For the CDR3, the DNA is TGCGCCAGCAGCATAGCCCCGCCGGCGGCGGGTACTGAAGCTTTCTTT.

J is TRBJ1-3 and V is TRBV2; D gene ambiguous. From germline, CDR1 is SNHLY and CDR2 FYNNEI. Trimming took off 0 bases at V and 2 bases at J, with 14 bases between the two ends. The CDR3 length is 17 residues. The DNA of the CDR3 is TGTGCCAGCAGTGAAGCTCGTTCCAGGACGCCTGGAAACACCATATATTTT. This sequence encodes CASSEARSRTPGNTIYF.

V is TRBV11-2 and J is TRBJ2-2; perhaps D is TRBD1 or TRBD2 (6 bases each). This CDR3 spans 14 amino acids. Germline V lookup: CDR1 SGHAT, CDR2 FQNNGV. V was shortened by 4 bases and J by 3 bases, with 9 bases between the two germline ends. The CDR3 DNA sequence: TGTGCCAGCAGCTCTAGGGGGGACACCGGGGAGCTGTTTTTT. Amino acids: CASSSRGDTGELFF.

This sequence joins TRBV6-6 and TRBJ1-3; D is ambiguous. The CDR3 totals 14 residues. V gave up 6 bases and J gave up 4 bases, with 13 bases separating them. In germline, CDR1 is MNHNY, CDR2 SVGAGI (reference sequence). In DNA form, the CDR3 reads TGTGCCAGCAGGCCCCAAGGGAGGGGAAACACCATATATTTT. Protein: CASRPQGRGNTIYF.

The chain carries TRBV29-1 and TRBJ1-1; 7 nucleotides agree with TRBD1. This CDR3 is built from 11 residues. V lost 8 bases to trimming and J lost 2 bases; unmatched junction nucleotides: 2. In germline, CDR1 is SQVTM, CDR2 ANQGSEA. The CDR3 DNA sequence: TGCAGCTTAGGGGGCAACACTGAAGCTTTCTTT. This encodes CSLGGNTEAFF.

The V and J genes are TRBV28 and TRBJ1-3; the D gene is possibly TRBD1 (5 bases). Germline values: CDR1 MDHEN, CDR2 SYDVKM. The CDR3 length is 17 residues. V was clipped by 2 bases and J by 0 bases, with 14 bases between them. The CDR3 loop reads CASSLISGFYSGNTIYF. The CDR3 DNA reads TGTGCCAGCAGTTTAATTTCAGGGTTCTACTCTGGAAACACCATATATTTT.

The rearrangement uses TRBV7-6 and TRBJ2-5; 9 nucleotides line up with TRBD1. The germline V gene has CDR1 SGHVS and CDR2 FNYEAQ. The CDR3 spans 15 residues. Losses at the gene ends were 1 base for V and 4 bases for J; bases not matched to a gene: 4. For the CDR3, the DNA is TGTGCCAGCAGCTTAGGGACAGGGGCCGCAGAGACCCAGTACTTC. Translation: CASSLGTGAAETQYF.

The CDR3 loop is CASSEDSHYGYTF. CDR3 DNA sequence: TGTGCCAGCAGCGAAGACAGTCACTATGGCTACACCTTC. V is TRBV6-5 and J is TRBJ1-2; D might be TRBD1 (5 bases). The V and J ends lost 6 bases and 3 bases respectively, with 11 bases between them. CDR1 is MNHEY, CDR2 SVGAGI, per germline. The CDR3 has 13 amino acids.

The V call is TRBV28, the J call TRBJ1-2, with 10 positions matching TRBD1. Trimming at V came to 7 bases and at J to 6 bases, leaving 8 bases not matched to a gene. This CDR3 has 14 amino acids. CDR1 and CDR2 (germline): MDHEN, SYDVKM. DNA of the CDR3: TGTGCCAGCAATAGACAGGGGGCAGGGCATGGCTACACCTTC. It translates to CASNRQGAGHGYTF.

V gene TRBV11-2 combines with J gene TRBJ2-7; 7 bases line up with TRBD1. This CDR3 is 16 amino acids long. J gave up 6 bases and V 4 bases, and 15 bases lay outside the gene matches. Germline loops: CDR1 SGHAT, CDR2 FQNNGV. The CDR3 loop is CASSYTITGVSGEQYF. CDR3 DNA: TGTGCCAGCAGCTACACCATTACAGGGGTTTCGGGCGAGCAGTACTTC. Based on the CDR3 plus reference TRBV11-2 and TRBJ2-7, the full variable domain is EAGVAQSPRYKIIEKRQSVAFWCNPISGHATLYWYQQILGQGPKLLIQFQNNGVVDDSQLPKDRFSAERLKGVDSTLKIQPAKLEDSAVYLCASSYTITGVSGEQYFGPGTRLTVT.

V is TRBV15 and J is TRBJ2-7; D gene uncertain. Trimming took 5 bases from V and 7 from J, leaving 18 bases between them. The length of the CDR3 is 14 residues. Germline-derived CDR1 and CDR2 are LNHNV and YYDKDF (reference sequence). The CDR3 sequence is CATSPPRPQAEQYF. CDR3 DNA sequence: TGTGCCACCAGCCCCCCGCGGCCTCAGGCGGAGCAGTACTTC.

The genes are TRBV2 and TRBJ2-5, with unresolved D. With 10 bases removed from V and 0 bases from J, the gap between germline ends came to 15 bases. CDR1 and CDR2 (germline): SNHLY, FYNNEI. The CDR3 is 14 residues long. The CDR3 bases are TGTGCCACCTCCCTGAAGTGGAACCAAGAGACCCAGTACTTC. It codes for CATSLKWNQETQYF.

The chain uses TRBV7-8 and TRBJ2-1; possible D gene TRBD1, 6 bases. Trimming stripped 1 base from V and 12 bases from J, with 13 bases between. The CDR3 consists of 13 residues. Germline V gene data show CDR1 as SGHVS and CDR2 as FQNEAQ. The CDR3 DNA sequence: TGTGCCAGCAGCTTAGGGACGGAGGACAGGCAGTTCTTC. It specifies CASSLGTEDRQFF. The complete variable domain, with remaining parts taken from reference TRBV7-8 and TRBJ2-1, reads GAGVSQSPRYKVAKRGQDVALRCDPISGHVSLFWYQQALGQGPEFLTYFQNEAQLDKSGLPSDRFFAERPEGSVSTLKIQRTQQEDSAVYLCASSLGTEDRQFFGPGTRLTVL.

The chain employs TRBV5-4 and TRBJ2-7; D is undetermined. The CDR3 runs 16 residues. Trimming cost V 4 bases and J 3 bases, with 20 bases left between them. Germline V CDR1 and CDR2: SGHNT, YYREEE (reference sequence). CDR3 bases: TGTGCCAGCAGCCTAAACGTCGGAATCGGTCGCTACGAGCAGTACTTC. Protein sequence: CASSLNVGIGRYEQYF.

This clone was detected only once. CDR3 sequence (DNA): TGTGCCAGCAGTTTAGTTGGGTTGGGACAGGGGGGTAACGAGCAGTACTTC. Its translation is CASSLVGLGQGGNEQYF. The V call is TRBV28, the J call TRBJ2-7; 11 bases agree with TRBD1. The CDR3 contains 17 residues. Germline V gene sequence: CDR1 MDHEN, CDR2 SYDVKM. V lost 2 bases to trimming and J lost 5 bases; unmatched junction nucleotides: 11.